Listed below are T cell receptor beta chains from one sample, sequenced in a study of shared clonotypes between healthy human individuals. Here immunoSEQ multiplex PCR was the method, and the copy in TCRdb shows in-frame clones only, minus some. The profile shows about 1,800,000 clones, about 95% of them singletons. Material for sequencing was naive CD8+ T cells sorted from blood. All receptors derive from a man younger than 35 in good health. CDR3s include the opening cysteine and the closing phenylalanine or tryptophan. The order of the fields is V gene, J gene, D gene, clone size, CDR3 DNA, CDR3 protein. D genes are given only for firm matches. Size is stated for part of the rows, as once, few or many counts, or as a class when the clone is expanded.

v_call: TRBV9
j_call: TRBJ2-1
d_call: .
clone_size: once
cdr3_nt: TGTGCCAGCTCCATGGGAGACGGCAATGAGCAGTTCTTC
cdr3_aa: CASSMGDGNEQFF

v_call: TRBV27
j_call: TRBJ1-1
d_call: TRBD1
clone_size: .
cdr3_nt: TGTGCCAGCAAATGGACAGGGGGCACGGGGGGGACTGAAGCTTTCTTT
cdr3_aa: CASKWTGGTGGTEAFF

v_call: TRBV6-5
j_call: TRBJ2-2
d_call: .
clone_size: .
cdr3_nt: TGTGCCAGCAGTTACTCTTCCTCCGGGGAGCTGTTTTTT
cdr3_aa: CASSYSSSGELFF

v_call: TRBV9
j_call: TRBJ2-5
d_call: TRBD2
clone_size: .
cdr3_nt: TGTGCCAGCAGCGTAGAGGGAGCGGGGCAAGAGACCCAGTACTTC
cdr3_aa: CASSVEGAGQETQYF

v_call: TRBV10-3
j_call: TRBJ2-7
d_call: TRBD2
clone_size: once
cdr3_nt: TGTGCCATCAGCATTGGGACTAGCGGGATCTACGAGCAGTACTTC
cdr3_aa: CAISIGTSGIYEQYF

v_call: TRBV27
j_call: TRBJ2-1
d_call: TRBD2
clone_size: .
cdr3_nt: TGTGCCAGCAGGGGGTATGGCGGGAGGGGATACAATGAGCAGTTCTTC
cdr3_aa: CASRGYGGRGYNEQFF

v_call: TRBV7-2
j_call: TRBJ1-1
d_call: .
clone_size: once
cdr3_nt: TGTGCCAGCAGCTTATGGAGTGGAACTGAAGCTTTCTTT
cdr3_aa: CASSLWSGTEAFF

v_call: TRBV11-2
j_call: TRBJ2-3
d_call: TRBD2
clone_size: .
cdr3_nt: TGTGCCAGCGAACCCGGGGGGACAGATACGCAGTATTTT
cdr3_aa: CASEPGGTDTQYF

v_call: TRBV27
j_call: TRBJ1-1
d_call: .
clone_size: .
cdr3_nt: TGTGCCAGCAGTTTTACGGGGGCTGGGACTGAAGCTTTCTTT
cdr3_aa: CASSFTGAGTEAFF

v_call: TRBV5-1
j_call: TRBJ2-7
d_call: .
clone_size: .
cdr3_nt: TGCGCCAGCAGATCACAGGGCTACGAGCAGTACTTC
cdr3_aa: CASRSQGYEQYF

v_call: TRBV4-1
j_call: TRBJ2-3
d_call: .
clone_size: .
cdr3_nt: TGCGCCAGCAGCCAAGTCTCTTCGGATACGCAGTATTTT
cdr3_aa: CASSQVSSDTQYF

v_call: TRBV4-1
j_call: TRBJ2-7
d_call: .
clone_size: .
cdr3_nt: TGCGCCAGCAGCCCTCAGGTAAACTACGAGCAGTACTTC
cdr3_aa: CASSPQVNYEQYF

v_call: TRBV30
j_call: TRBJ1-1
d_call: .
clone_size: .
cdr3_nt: TGTGCCTGGAACCCGGGCCAAGGGGTCGCTGAAGCTTTCTTT
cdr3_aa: CAWNPGQGVAEAFF

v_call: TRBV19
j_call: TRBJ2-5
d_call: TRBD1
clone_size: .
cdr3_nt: TGTGCCAGTAGTGCTCCGGGACAGGAGGGCTCAGAGACCCAGTACTTC
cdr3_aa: CASSAPGQEGSETQYF

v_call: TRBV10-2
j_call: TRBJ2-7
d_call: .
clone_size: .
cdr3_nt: TGCGCCAGCACACCTACTCTATCCTACGAGCAGTACTTC
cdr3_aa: CASTPTLSYEQYF

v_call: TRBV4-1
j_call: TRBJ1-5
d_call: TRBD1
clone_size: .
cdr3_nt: TGCGCCAGCAGCCTCAATCAGGGGGATAGGCAGCCCCAGCATTTT
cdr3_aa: CASSLNQGDRQPQHF

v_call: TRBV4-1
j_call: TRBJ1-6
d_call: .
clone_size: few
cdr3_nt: TGCGCCAGCAGCCAAGACACTCTATGGAATTCACCCCTCCACTTT
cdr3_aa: CASSQDTLWNSPLHF

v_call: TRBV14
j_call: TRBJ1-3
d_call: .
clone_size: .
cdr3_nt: TGTGCCAGCAGCCAAGAAACATCTGGAAACACCATATATTTT
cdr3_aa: CASSQETSGNTIYF

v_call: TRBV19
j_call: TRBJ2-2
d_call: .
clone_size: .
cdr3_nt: TGTGCCAGTAGCACCCTCGGGCTAGCAGGGACCGGGGAGCTGTTTTTT
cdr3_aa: CASSTLGLAGTGELFF

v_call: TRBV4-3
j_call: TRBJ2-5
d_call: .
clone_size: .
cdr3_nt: TGCGCCAGCAGCCCCCGGGACCACCCCCAAGAGACCCAGTACTTC
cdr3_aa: CASSPRDHPQETQYF

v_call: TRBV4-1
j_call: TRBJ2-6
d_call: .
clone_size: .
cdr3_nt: TGCGCCAGCAGCCGCCTCGACTCTGGGGCCAACGTCCTGACTTTC
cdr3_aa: CASSRLDSGANVLTF

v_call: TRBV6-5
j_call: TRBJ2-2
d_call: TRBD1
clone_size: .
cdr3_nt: TGTGCCAGCAGTTACTCCGGACAGGGAAACACCGGGGAGCTGTTTTTT
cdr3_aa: CASSYSGQGNTGELFF

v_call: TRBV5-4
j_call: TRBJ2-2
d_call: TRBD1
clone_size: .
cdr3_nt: TGTGCCAGCAGCTTGGGACAGGGGGCACGAACCGGGGAGCTGTTTTTT
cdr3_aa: CASSLGQGARTGELFF

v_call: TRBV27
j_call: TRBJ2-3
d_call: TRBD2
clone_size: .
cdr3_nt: TGTGCCAGCAGTCTAACCCTGGGGGGGAGGGATACGCAGTATTTT
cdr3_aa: CASSLTLGGRDTQYF

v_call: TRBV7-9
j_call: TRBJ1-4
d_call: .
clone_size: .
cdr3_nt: TGTGCCAGCAGTAGGGCCGAGGGGGAGGAAAAACTGTTTTTT
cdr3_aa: CASSRAEGEEKLFF

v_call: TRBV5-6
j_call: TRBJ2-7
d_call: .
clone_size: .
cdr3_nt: TGTGCCAGCAGCCCGACAAATTCCTACGAGCAGTACTTC
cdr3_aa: CASSPTNSYEQYF

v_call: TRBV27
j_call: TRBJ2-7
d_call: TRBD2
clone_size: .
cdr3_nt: TGTGCCAGCAGTCCCCTCGGGACTAGAGCGTCCTACGAGCAGTACTTC
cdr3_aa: CASSPLGTRASYEQYF

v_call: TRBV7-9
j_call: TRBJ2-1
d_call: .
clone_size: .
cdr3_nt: TGTGCCAGCAGCTTCTTACGAAATGAGCAGTTCTTC
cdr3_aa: CASSFLRNEQFF

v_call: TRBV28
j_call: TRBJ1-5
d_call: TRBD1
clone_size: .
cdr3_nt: TGTGCCAGCAGTTCGCAGGGACAGCCTAATCAGCCCCAGCATTTT
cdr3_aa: CASSSQGQPNQPQHF

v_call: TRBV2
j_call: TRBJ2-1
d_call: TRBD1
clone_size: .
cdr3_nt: TGTGCCAGCAGTCCGGGACAGTACAATGAGCAGTTCTTC
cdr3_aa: CASSPGQYNEQFF

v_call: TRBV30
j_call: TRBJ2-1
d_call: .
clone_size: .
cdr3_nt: TGTGCCTGGAGCGAGATCAGCTCCTACAATGAGCAGTTCTTC
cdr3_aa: CAWSEISSYNEQFF

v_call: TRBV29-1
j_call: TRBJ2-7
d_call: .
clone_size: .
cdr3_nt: TGCAGCGTTACCGAGCTCGGACAGAGCTCCTACGAGCAGTACTTC
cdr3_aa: CSVTELGQSSYEQYF

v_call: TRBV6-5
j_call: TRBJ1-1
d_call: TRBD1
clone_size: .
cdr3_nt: TGTGCCAGCAGTTCCTCAGACAGGGCTAGTGAAGCTTTCTTT
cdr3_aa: CASSSSDRASEAFF

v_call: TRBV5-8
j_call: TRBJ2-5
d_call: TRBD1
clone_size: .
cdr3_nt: TGTGCCAGCAGCTTCTCCGGGACAGGGTACCAAGAGACCCAGTACTTC
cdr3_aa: CASSFSGTGYQETQYF

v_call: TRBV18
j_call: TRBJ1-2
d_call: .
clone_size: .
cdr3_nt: TGTGCCAGCTCACCGTACCAATACTATGGCTACACCTTC
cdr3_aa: CASSPYQYYGYTF

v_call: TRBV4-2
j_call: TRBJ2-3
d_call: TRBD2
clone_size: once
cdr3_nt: TGTGCCAGCAGCCAAGATGTGATAGCGGGGCTGACAGATACGCAGTATTTT
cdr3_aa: CASSQDVIAGLTDTQYF

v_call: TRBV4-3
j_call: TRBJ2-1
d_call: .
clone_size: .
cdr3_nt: TGCGCCAGCAGCCAAGGGGGAACTAATGAGCAGTTCTTC
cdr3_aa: CASSQGGTNEQFF

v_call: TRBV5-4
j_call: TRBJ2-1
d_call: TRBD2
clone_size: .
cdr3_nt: TGTGCCAGCAGCTTGGCCCCGGGACTAGAGACCTACAATGAGCAGTTCTTC
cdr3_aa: CASSLAPGLETYNEQFF

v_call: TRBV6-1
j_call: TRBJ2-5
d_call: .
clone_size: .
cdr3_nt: TGTGCCAGCAGTGAAGTCACGCCGACGGGGGAGACCCAGTACTTC
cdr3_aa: CASSEVTPTGETQYF